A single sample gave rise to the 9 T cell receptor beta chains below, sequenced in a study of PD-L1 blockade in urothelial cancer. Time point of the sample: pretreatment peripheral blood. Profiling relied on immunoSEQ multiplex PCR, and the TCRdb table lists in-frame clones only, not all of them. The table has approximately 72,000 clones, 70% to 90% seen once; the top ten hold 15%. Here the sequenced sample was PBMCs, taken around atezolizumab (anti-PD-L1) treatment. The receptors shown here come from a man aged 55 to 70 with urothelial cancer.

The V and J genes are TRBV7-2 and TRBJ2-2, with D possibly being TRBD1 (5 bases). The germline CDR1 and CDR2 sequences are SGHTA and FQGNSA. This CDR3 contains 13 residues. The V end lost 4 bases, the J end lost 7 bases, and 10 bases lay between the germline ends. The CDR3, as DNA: TGTGCCAGCAGCTCAAGGGGCCGCGGGGAGCTGTTTTTT. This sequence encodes CASSSRGRGELFF.

CDR3: CASSASGGLQETQYF. CDR3 coding DNA: TGTGCCAGTAGCGCTAGCGGGGGCCTCCAAGAGACCCAGTACTTC. V gene TRBV19 combines with J gene TRBJ2-5; 10 positions match TRBD2. Germline V gives CDR1 LNHDA, CDR2 SQIVND (reference sequence). V was pared by 6 bases and J by 1 base, with 5 bases of the junction left unmatched. The CDR3 is made up of 15 amino acids.

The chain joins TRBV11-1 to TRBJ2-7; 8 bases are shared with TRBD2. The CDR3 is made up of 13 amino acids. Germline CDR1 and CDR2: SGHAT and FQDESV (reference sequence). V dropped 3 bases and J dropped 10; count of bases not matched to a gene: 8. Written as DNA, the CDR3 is TGTGCCAGCAGCTTCCCCGGGGGGGAACTTCAGTACTTC. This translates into CASSFPGGELQYF.

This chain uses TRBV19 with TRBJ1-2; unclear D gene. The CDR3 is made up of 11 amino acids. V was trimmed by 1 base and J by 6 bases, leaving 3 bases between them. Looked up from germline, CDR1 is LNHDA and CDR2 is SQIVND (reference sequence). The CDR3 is CASSIADGYTF. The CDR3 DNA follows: TGTGCCAGTAGTATAGCCGATGGCTACACCTTC.

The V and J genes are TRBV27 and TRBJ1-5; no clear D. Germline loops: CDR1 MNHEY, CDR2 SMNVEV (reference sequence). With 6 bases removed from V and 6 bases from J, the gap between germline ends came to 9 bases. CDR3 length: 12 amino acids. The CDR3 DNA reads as TGTGCCAGCAGGGGGAGCGGTCAGCCCCAGCATTTT. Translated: CASRGSGQPQHF.

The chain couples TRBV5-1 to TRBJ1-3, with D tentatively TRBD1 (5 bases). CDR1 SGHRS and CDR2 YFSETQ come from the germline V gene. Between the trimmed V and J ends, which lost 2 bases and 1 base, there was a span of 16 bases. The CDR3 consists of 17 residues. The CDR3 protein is CASSFDPQGHSGNTIYF. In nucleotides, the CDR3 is TGCGCCAGCAGCTTTGACCCTCAGGGCCATTCTGGAAACACCATATATTTT. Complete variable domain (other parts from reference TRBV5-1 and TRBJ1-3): KAGVTQTPRYLIKTRGQQVTLSCSPISGHRSVSWYQQTPGQGLQFLFEYFSETQRNKGNFPGRFSGRQFSNSRSEMNVSTLELGDSALYLCASSFDPQGHSGNTIYFGEGSWLTVV.

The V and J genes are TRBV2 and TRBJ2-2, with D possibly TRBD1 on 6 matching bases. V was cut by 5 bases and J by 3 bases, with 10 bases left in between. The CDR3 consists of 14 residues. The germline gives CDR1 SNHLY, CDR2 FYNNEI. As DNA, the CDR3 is TGTGCCAGCAGTTGGACAGCAGACACCGGGGAGCTGTTTTTT. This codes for CASSWTADTGELFF.

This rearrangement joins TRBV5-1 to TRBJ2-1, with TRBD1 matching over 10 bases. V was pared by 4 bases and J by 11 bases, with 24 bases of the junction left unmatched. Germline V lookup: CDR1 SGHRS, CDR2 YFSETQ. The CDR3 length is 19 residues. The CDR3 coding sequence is TGCGCCAGCAGCAGGCTCGGACAGGGGGGCGCCTTTGTGGGGAATCAGCAGTTCTTC. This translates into CASSRLGQGGAFVGNQQFF.

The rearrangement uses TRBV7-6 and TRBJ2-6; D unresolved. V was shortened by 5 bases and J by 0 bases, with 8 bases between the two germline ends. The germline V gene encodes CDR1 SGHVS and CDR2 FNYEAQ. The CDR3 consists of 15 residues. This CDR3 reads CASSASYSGANVLTF. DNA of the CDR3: TGTGCCAGCAGCGCTTCCTACTCTGGGGCCAACGTCCTGACTTTC.